One T cell receptor beta chain is described in this entry. No cognate antigen has been identified for it. Base qualities are missing; no much larger clone stands one base away. This sample stems from a study of blood T cells in healthy people across ages (dated by TCRdb to the mid-2010s). As for the study more broadly: In model experiments, roughly one uniquely barcoded TCR beta cDNA molecule per two T cells was captured by template switching. Donors were grouped into four age groups: young (average 16 years), middle-aged (39), aged (62) and long-lived (over 80). To track age-related changes in TCR beta repertoire diversity, the study relied on deep sequencing normalized with unique cDNA molecular identifiers. Donors of different ages were randomly distributed across sequencing lanes to avoid experimental bias. The study analyzed two additional independent replicas of 1 million unique cDNA reads from the same blood draw for two donors, one aged 18 to 30 and one aged 80 or older.

Library preparation was by 5' RACE. The data were produced on an Illumina HiSeq 2500. A second about 7 to 12 cycle PCR used a sample-barcoded 5' primer and a J-beta primer mix. Each TCR beta cDNA molecule received a unique molecular identifier from a template-switch 5' adaptor carrying 12 random nucleotides. Each sample yielded at least 2.5 million CDR3-containing paired-end reads. All of the RNA was converted into first-strand cDNA using the Mint cDNA synthesis kit, with a TRBC-specific oligonucleotide serving as the primer. Following uracil-DNA glycosylase treatment, a first 18-cycle PCR with universal primers M1SS and BC2_uni_R was performed on all cDNA. The paper's processing steps were these. Each sample was normalized by randomly selecting 1 million high-quality reads, each carrying a distinct molecular identifier. Instead of being binned into consensus sequences, reads with shared molecular identifiers were discarded. MiTCR, set to a Q25 quality threshold and the strictest error-elimination algorithm, was used for CDR3 identification, clonotype clustering and error correction. Lower-bound total TCR beta diversity was estimated with a nonparametric unseen species model using Euler transformation. The raw public reads went through TCRdb reprocessing: fastp at Q25, MiXCR clone calling, in-frame beta chains kept. Duplicate CDR3 protein sequences are folded into a single record with the most common DNA and genes. These V and J calls originate from TCRdb's pipeline instead of the authors' own analysis. For this sample the table gives approximately 900,000 distinct CDR3 sequences, of which about 48% were detected only once. The ten largest clonotypes hold roughly 13% of the sample.

Spanning cysteine to phenylalanine, the CDR3 consists of 17 amino acids. Just CDR3 DNA is preserved here, 51 bases in frame from base 1. The germline V gene encodes CDR1 LGHNA and CDR2 YSLEER. V is reduced by 0 bases and J by 4 bases, leaving a spacing of 18 bases between them. The study at large found these results: Observed TCR beta diversity per million T cells fell roughly linearly with age, and a significant reduction was already apparent by age roughly 41. The long-lived group showed more naive CD4+ T cells, fewer expanded clones and increased TCR diversity than the aged group, suggesting age selection. Because profiling used bulk unsorted PBMCs, naive and antigen-experienced compartments could not be compared conclusively. Estimates of total diversity from one million sequenced T cells were regarded as lower bounds and underestimates. The percentage of naive T cells measured by flow cytometry correlated strongly with observed TCR beta diversity. The CMV infection status of donors was not known, potentially confounding age-related changes in expanded clonotypes.

The roughly 42 donors, aged about 6 to 95 years, were systemically healthy Caucasian individuals from Russia. Approximately 10 milliliters of peripheral blood were collected from each donor into EDTA-treated Vacutainer tubes. Ficoll-Paque density-gradient centrifugation was used to isolate PBMCs, with at least 6.5 million per sample. Trizol reagent was used to extract total RNA from the PBMCs, yielding at least 5.5 micrograms per sample. For every donor, flow cytometry on a PBMC aliquot measured the percentage of naive CD45RAhigh/CD27high T cells. The rearranged chain carries TRBV4-3 and TRBJ1-1, and the D gene may be TRBD1, 5 bases matching. This receptor was obtained from a man under 40 in good health. The source material was blood. The nucleotide sequence is given as TGCGCCAGCAGCCAAGATGGCTTGTCAGGGTGGAGCACTGAAGCTTTCTTT. Translated, it gives CASSQDGLSGWSTEAFF.